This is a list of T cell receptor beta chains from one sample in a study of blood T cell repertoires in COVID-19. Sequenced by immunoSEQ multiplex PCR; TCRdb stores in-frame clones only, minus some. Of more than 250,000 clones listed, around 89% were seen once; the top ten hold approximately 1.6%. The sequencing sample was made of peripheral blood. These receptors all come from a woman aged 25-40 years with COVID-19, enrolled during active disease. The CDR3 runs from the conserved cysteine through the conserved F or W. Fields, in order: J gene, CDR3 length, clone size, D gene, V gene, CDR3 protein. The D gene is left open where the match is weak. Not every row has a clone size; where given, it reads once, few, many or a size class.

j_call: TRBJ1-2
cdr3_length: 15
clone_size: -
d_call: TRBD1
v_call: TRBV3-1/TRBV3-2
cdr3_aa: CASSRGTGGAPGYTF

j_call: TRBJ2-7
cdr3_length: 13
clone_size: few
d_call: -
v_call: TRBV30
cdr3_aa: CAWSVGHSYEQYF

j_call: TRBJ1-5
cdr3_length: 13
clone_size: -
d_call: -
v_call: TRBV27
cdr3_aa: CASSYREHQPQHF

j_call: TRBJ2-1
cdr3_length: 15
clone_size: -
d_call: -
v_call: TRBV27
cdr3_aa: CASSTLESSYNEQFF

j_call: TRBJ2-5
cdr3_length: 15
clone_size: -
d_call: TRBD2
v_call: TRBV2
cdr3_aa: CASSEERGPQETQYF

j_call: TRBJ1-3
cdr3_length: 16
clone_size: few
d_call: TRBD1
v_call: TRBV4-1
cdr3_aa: CASSQSTGDSGNTIYF

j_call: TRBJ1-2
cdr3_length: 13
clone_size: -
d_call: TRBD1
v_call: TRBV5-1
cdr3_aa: CASSDQQGSGYTF

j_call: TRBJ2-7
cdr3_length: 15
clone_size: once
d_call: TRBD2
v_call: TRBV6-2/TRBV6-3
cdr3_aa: CASSYESGGSGEQYF

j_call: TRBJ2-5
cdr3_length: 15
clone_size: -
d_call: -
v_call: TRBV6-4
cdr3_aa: CASSKGAGAQETQYF

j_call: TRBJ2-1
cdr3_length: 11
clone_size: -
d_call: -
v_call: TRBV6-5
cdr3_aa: CASSATGQQFF

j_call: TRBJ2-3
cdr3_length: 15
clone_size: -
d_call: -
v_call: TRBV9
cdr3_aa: CASSVRPQGTDTQYF

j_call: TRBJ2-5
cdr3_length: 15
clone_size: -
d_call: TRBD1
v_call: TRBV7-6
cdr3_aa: CASSQGQGYQETQYF

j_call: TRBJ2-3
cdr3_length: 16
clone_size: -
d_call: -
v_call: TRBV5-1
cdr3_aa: CASSLNWGASTDTQYF

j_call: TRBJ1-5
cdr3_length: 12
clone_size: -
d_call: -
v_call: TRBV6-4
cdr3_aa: CASIYSPEAQHF

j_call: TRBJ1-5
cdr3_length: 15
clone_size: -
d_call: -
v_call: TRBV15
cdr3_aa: CATSRDNGGRQPQHF

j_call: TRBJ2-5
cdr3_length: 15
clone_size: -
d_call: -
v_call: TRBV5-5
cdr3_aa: CASSLDPGHRETQYF

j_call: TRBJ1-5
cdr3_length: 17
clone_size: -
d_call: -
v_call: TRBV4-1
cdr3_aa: CASSQDFQIWSNQPQHF

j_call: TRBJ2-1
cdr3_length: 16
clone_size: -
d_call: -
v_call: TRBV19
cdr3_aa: CASSDPRVRSYNEQFF

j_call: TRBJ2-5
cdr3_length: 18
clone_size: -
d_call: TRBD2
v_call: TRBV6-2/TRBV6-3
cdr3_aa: CASSYGLAGGSGQETQYF

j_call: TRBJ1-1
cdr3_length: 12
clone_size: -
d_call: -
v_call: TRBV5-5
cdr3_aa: CASTWGGTGAFF

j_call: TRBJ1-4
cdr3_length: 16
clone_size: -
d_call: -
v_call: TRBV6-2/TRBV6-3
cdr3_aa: CASSYGPVGWEEKLFF

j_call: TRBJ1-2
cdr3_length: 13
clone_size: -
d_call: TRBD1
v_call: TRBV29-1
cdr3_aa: CSVGQGVNYGYTF

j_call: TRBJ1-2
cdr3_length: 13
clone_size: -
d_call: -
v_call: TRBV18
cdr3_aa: CASSPETGGGYTF

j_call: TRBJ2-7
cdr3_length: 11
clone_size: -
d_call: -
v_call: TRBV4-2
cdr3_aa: CASSHKREQYF

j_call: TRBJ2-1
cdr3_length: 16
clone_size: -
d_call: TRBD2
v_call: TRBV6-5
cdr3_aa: CASSYSIAGGLDEQFF

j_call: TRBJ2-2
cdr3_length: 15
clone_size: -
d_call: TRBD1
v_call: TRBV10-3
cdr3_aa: CAISGDRLYTGELFF

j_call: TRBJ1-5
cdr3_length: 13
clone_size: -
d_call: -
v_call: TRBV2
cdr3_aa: CASSEGRDQPQHF

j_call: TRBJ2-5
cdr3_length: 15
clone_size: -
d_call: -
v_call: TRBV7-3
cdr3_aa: CASSLQGIGSETQYF

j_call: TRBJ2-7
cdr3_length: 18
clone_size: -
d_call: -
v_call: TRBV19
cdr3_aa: CASSISGGTAKRVYEQYF

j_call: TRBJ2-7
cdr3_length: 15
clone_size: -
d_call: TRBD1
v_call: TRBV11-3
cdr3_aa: CASSARDRGAYEQYF

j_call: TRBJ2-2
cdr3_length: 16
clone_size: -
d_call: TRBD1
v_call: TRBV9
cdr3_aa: CASSIGTGTYTGELFF

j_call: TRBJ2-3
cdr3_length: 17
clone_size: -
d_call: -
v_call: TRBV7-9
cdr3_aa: CASSHDMRGPGRDTQYF

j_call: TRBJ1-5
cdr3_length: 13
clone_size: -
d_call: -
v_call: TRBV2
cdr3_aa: CASSLLGGQPQHF

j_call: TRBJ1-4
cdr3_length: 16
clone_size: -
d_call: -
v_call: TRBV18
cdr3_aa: CASSNDRPTTNEKLFF

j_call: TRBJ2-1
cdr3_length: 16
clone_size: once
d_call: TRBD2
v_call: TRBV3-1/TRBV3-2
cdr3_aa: CASSPAGLAYYNEQFF

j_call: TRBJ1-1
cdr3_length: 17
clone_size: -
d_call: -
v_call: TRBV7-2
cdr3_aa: CASSLRPAGKKNTEAFF

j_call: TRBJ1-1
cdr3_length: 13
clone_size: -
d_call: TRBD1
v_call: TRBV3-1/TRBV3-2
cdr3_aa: CASSRTGLTEAFF

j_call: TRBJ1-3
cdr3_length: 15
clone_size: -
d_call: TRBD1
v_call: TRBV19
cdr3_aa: CASSTDRGTGNTIYF

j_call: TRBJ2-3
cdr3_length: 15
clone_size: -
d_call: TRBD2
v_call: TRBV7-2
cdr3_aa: CASSLGRGGGDTQYF

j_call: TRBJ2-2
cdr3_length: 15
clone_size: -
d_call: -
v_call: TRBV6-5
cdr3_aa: CASRTDSPNTGELFF

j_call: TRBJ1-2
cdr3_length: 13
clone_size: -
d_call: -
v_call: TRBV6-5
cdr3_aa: CASSYSLNYGYTF

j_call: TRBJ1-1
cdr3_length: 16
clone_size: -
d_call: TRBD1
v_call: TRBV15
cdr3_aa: CATGKGQGISNTEAFF